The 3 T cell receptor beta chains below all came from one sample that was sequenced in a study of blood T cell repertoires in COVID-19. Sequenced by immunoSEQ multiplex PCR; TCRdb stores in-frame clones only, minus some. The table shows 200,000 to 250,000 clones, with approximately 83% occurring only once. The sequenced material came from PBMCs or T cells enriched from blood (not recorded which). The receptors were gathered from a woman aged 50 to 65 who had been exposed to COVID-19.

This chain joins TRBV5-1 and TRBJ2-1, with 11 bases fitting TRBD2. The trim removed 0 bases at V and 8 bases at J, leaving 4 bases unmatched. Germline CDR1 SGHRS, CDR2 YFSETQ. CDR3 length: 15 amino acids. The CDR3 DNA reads TGCGCCAGCAGCTTGGAGACTAGCGGGGTCGATGAGCAGTTCTTC. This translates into CASSLETSGVDEQFF.

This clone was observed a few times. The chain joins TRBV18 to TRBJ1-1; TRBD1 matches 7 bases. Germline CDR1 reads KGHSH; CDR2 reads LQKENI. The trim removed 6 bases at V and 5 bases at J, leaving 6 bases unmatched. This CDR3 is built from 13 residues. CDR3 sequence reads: CASSLQGRTEAFF. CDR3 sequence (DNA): TGTGCCAGCTCGCTACAGGGGAGGACTGAAGCTTTCTTT.

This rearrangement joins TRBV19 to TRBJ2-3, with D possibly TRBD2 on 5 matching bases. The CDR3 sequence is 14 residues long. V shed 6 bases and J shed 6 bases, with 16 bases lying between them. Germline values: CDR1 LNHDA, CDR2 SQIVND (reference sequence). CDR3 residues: CASREDGLRDTQYF. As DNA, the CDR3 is TGTGCCAGTAGGGAGGACGGACTTAGGGATACGCAGTATTTT.